This T cell receptor beta chain was recorded in a study of T-cell memory formation after mild COVID-19. Study-level information: Clustering of TCRs was largely donor specific.

Amplification by 5'RACE using constant-segment primers produced TCR alpha and TCR beta cDNA libraries that carried sample barcodes and UMIs. TCRdb recomputed calls from the 5' RACE reads with MiXCR, one row per CDR3 protein. The data hold roughly 190,000 distinct CDR3 sequences, with 27% observed a single time. Regarding this clonotype: Its target is unknown.

CDR1 and CDR2 (germline): LNHNV, YYDKDF (reference sequence). The CDR3 is 14 residues long. V lost 1 base and J lost 3, with 10 bases in between. Overall study results and limits: CD4+ bias marked clones expanding day 15 to 37, unlike balanced contracting clones.

What was sequenced was PBMCs or a T cell subset sorted from them (not recorded which). The chain couples TRBV15 to TRBJ2-7, with D hard to call. The TCR originated in an adult woman who had mild COVID-19 (a few samples of this study predate the infection). Cell type and time point are not known. CDR3 in DNA: TGTGCCACCAGCAGAGCGGAGACCCTCTACGAGCAGTACTTC. Amino acid sequence: CATSRAETLYEQYF.